The entry below describes one T cell receptor (beta chain). This sample stems from a study of blood T cell repertoires in COVID-19. For the study at large: The United States, Italy and Spain provided the acute and convalescent COVID-19 samples. From T cells, B-cell-depleted T cells, or PBMCs came the material, which was cDNA or gDNA.

Trimming cost V 1 base and J 1 base; bases outside gene matches: 2. The germline V gene has CDR1 LGHNA and CDR2 YSLEER. The CDR3 has 15 amino acids. Measured with immunoSEQ multiplex PCR; TCRdb has only the in-frame clones, and not every one. The data show 130,000 to 150,000 clones, with 65% to 85% seen just once and around 5.4% held by the top ten. The clonotype was recovered from a woman in her forties or fifties who had been exposed to COVID-19. Sequenced: PBMCs or T cells enriched from blood (not recorded which). The rearrangement joins TRBV4-3 to TRBJ2-3; 7 bases are a match to TRBD1. The CDR3 is CASSQGDRGTDTQYF. CDR3 coding DNA: TGCGCCAGCAGCCAAGGGGACAGAGGCACAGATACGCAGTATTTT.